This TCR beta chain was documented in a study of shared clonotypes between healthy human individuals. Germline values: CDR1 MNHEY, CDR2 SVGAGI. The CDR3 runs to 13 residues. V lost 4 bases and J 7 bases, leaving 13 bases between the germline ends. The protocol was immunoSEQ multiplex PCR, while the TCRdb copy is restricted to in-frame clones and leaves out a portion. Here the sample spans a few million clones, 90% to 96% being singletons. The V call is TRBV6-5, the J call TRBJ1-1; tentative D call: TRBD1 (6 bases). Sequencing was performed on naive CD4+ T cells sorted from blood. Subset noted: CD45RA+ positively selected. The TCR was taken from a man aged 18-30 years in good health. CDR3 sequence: CASSWAGVGEAFF. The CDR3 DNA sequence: TGTGCCAGCAGTTGGGCAGGGGTCGGTGAAGCTTTCTTT.